A single sample is the source of the 11 T cell receptor beta chains below, sequenced in a study of blood T cells in healthy people across ages. PCR was performed a second time for about 7 to 11 cycles using a sample-barcoded 5' primer and a J-beta primer mix. TCRdb analysed the 5' RACE reads with MiXCR anew, one entry per CDR3 protein. The data hold 1.5 million to 2 million distinct CDR3 sequences, with around 36% observed a single time. Specimen: blood. The receptors stem from a woman aged 30 to 39 in good health.

The rearrangement links TRBV21-1 to TRBJ2-5; TRBD2, the table's D call, lacks a check against the DNA. TRBV21-1 represents a pseudogene. There are 16 residues in the CDR3. The CDR3 DNA is TGTGCCAGCAGCAAAGTTCCTAGCGGGGTCCAAGAGACCCAGTACTTC. Encoded protein: CASSKVPSGVQETQYF.

This clonotype has only a few counts. The rearrangement joins TRBV20-1 to TRBJ2-5; D may be TRBD2 (6 bases). The CDR3 runs 12 residues. Trimming cost V 1 base and J 5 bases, with 8 bases left between them. Per the germline V gene, CDR1 is DFQATT and CDR2 is SNEGSKA (reference sequence). In DNA, the CDR3 is TGCAGTGCTAGAGGACTAGGCGAGACCCAGTACTTC. Encoded protein: CSARGLGETQYF.

The CDR3 sequence: CSAGDRRAYEQYF. The CDR3 DNA is TGCAGTGCAGGGGACAGGCGGGCCTACGAGCAGTACTTC. The V call is TRBV20-1, the J call TRBJ2-7; TRBD1 agrees at 8 bases. There are 13 residues in the CDR3. Germline CDR1 reads DFQATT; CDR2 reads SNEGSKA (reference sequence). Trimming at V came to 6 bases and at J to 2 bases, leaving 6 bases not matched to a gene.

Of note for this clonotype: One end of the junction is discordant with germline, which a read error may explain. This rearrangement joins TRBV4-1 to TRBJ2-1, with D possibly being TRBD2 (5 bases). Germline CDR1 and CDR2: MGHRA and YSYEKL. The CDR3 is made up of 13 amino acids. CDR3 loop: CAGSQDYGYEQFF. CDR3 in DNA: TGCGCCGGCAGCCAAGACTACGGCTATGAGCAGTTCTTC.

The genes are TRBV4-1 and TRBJ1-2; 7 bases match TRBD1. This CDR3 has 14 amino acids. Germline V gives CDR1 MGHRA, CDR2 YSYEKL. The junction had 6 bases not matched to a gene; V was cut back by 3 bases and J by 5 bases. The DNA for the CDR3 is TGCGCCAGCAGCCAGATGGACAGGCCTTATGGCTACACCTTC. It yields the protein CASSQMDRPYGYTF.

A word on this clonotype: A junction boundary mismatches the germline segment, possibly from a read error. The chain joins TRBV6-5 to TRBJ1-1; 8 bases map to TRBD1. The germline V gene has CDR1 MNHEY and CDR2 SVGAGI. The CDR3 runs to 14 residues. This chain's CDR3 is CASRGTGMNAEAFF. For the CDR3, the DNA is TGTGCCAGCAGGGGGACAGGAATGAACGCTGAAGCTTTCTTT.

This sequence joins TRBV5-1 and TRBJ2-7, with TRBD2 matching over 8 bases. The CDR3 covers 14 residues. Trimming at V came to 4 bases and at J to 2 bases, leaving 5 bases not matched to a gene. Germline V gene lookup returns CDR1 SGHRS and CDR2 YFSETQ. In DNA, the CDR3 is TGCGCCAGCAGCATCGCGGGGGGACCCTACGAGCAGTACTTC. Protein sequence: CASSIAGGPYEQYF.

The chain recombines TRBV5-1 with TRBJ2-2; D ambiguous. Germline assignment: CDR1 SGHRS and CDR2 YFSETQ. The CDR3 length is 16 residues. Trimming pared 0 bases from V and 3 bases from J, leaving 12 bases between. The DNA of the CDR3 is TGCGCCAGCAGCTTGGACGGAACCCCGGACACCGGGGAGCTGTTTTTT. Its protein product is CASSLDGTPDTGELFF.

This clonotype was detected once. V usage is TRBV5-1 and J usage is TRBJ2-2; D possibly matches TRBD1 or TRBD2 (5 bases each). Trimming took off 5 bases at V and 6 bases at J, with 23 bases between the two ends. The CDR3 runs to 17 residues. The germline CDR1 and CDR2 sequences are SGHRS and YFSETQ. In DNA, the CDR3 is TGCGCCAGCAGTCTGGGTCCGGGACCCACGGTTCCCGGGGAGCTGTTTTTT. It translates to CASSLGPGPTVPGELFF. The entire variable domain, with the rest obtained from reference TRBV5-1 and TRBJ2-2, is as follows: KAGVTQTPRYLIKTRGQQVTLSCSPISGHRSVSWYQQTPGQGLQFLFEYFSETQRNKGNFPGRFSGRQFSNSRSEMNVSTLELGDSALYLCASSLGPGPTVPGELFFGEGSRLTVL.

This clonotype came up a few times. The CDR3 region is CASSYWAGGGQETQYF. The CDR3 DNA reads TGTGCCAGCAGTTACTGGGCGGGGGGGGGCCAAGAGACCCAGTACTTC. This chain uses TRBV6-2 or TRBV6-3 with TRBJ2-5, with 9 nucleotides matching TRBD2. There are 16 residues in the CDR3. Germline CDR1 and CDR2: MNHEY and SVGEGT. The J segment lost 1 base and the V segment lost 1 base, leaving 4 bases of the junction unmatched.

The CDR3 nucleotides read TGCAGTGCTAGGGAGGGACAGGGTCACACCTCCTCCTACGAGCAGTACTTC. This sequence encodes CSAREGQGHTSSYEQYF. V and J are TRBV20-1 and TRBJ2-7, with 9 bases fitting TRBD1. The V gene's germline CDR1 is DFQATT and CDR2 SNEGSKA (reference sequence). J gave up 0 bases and V 3 bases, and 12 bases lay outside the gene matches. This CDR3 contains 17 residues.